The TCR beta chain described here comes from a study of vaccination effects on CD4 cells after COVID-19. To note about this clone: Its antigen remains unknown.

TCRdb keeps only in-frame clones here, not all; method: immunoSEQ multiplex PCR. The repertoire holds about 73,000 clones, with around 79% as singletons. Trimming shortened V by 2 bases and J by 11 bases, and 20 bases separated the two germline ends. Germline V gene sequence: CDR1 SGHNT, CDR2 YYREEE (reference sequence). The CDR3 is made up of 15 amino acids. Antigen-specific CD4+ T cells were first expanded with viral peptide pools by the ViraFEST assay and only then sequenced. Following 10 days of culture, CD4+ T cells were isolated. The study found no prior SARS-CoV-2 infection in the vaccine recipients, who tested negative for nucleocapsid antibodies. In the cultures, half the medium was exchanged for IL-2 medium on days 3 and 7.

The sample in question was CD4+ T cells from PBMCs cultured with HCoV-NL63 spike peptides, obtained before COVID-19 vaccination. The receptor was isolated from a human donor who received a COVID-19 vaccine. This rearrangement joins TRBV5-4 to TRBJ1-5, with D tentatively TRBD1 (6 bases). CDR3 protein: CASSFWGAPGGAQHF. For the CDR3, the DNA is TGTGCCAGCAGCTTCTGGGGGGCCCCCGGAGGTGCCCAGCATTTT.